The next 22 T cell receptor beta chains were all read from a single sample in a study of cytomegalovirus exposure and HLA in healthy donors. Primers: 60 Vbeta forward and 13 Jbeta reverse. Only in-frame clones appear in the TCRdb table, and some are missing; sequencing was by immunoSEQ multiplex PCR. Of about 150,000 clones listed, 80% to 85% are singletons. Sequencing used PBMCs. The receptors here all came from a woman aged 25 to 39 in good health and CMV-seronegative.

The chain recombines TRBV4-2 with TRBJ2-5; D is perhaps TRBD2 (5 bases). V was cut by 1 base and J by 2 bases, with 5 bases left in between. The germline CDR1 and CDR2 sequences are LGHNA and YNFKEQ. The CDR3 sequence is 13 residues long. CDR3 sequence (DNA): TGTGCCAGCAGCCAAGGGACTCAAGAGACCCAGTACTTC. As protein: CASSQGTQETQYF.

The chain has TRBV6-5 and TRBJ1-2, with 8 bases aligning to TRBD1. This CDR3 region has 13 residues. CDR1 is MNHEY and CDR2 is SVGAGI in the germline V gene. V was clipped by 6 bases and J by 8 bases; unmatched bases: 8. As DNA, the CDR3 is TGTGCCAGCAGCTATACGACAGGGGTCGGCTACACCTTC. Protein sequence: CASSYTTGVGYTF.

This clone was counted a single time. The rearrangement joins TRBV27 to TRBJ2-7; 7 bases align to TRBD2. J was trimmed by 7 bases and V by 1 base; bases with no gene match: 10. In germline, CDR1 is MNHEY, CDR2 SMNVEV (reference sequence). This CDR3 has 15 residues. The CDR3 DNA reads TGTGCCAGCAGTTTATTGGCGGGAGCCCGTGGAGAGCAGTACTTC. Translating gives CASSLLAGARGEQYF.

This chain connects TRBV7-9 to TRBJ2-7, with 8 bases identical to TRBD2. Germline V gene data show CDR1 as SEHNR and CDR2 as FQNEAQ (reference sequence). The V and J ends lost 7 bases and 7 bases, in that order; junction bases with no gene match: 12. The CDR3 extends over 14 amino acids. CDR3 amino acids: CASTPGLGSSEQYF. The CDR3 DNA follows: TGTGCCAGCACCCCGGGACTAGGTTCCTCGGAGCAGTACTTC.

This chain connects TRBV7-9 to TRBJ1-2; D remains unclear. Germline V gene lookup returns CDR1 SEHNR and CDR2 FQNEAQ (reference sequence). The germline V and J ends were trimmed by 6 bases and 3 bases, with 14 bases remaining between them. This CDR3 spans 14 amino acids. The CDR3 sequence is CASSRVGFDYGYTF. In nucleotides, the CDR3 is TGTGCCAGCAGTCGCGTGGGCTTCGACTATGGCTACACCTTC.

J is TRBJ2-2 and V is TRBV9, with a weak D call TRBD1 (6 bases). CDR1 is SGDLS, CDR2 YYNGEE, per germline. Trimming took off 4 bases at V and 1 base at J, with 14 bases between the two ends. The length of the CDR3 is 16 residues. The CDR3 region has the DNA TGTGCCAGCAGCCCCGGGCAGGGGTTGAACACCGGGGAGCTGTTTTTT. Translated, it gives CASSPGQGLNTGELFF.

The CDR3 region is CASSIRGQRIYEQYF. As DNA, the CDR3 is TGTGCCAGCAGCATACGGGGACAGAGAATTTACGAGCAGTACTTC. The chain couples TRBV7-8 to TRBJ2-7, with 7 bases that match TRBD1. CDR3 length equals 15 residues. CDR1 SGHVS and CDR2 FQNEAQ come from the germline V gene. Trimming at V came to 5 bases and at J to 4 bases, leaving 11 bases not matched to a gene.

The V call is TRBV7-7, the J call TRBJ2-3; D perhaps matches TRBD1 (6 bases). The CDR3 contains 16 residues. The germline gives CDR1 SSHAT, CDR2 FNYEAQ (reference sequence). Trimming stripped 5 bases from V and 0 bases from J, with 15 bases between. The CDR3 DNA is TGTGCCAGCAGCCCCCTAGGGGGACCAAGCACAGATACGCAGTATTTT. Its translation is CASSPLGGPSTDTQYF.

The chain is built from TRBV19 and TRBJ1-2; 12 bases align to TRBD1. The CDR3 has 17 amino acids. Germline lookup yields CDR1 LNHDA and CDR2 SQIVND (reference sequence). V lost 6 bases, J lost 2 bases, and 10 bases stayed unmatched. The DNA for the CDR3 is TGTGCCAGTAGCAGGGGACAGGGGGCGAGAGACAACTATGGCTACACCTTC. The encoded protein is CASSRGQGARDNYGYTF.

The gene calls are TRBV30 and TRBJ1-6, with TRBD1 matching over 8 bases. V lost 4 bases and J lost 9; bases outside the gene matches: 8. CDR1 and CDR2 from the germline V gene are GTSNPN and SVGIG (reference sequence). The CDR3 consists of 14 residues. CDR3 protein: CAWTRTGWSSPLHF. The CDR3 coding sequence is TGTGCCTGGACCCGGACAGGGTGGTCTTCACCCCTCCACTTT.

V is TRBV7-8 and J is TRBJ2-1, with 8 bases lining up with TRBD2. The CDR3 has 13 residues. CDR1 SGHVS and CDR2 FQNEAQ come from the germline V gene. V lost 5 bases, J lost 8 bases, and 5 bases stayed unmatched. CDR3 sequence (DNA): TGTGCCAGCAGCCCGCCAGCGGGGGATGAGCAGTTCTTC. Translation: CASSPPAGDEQFF.

The rearrangement joins TRBV28 to TRBJ1-3; perhaps TRBD1 as D (5 bases). The CDR3 loop spans 16 amino acids. The germline V gene has CDR1 MDHEN and CDR2 SYDVKM. The V end was cut by 2 bases, the J end by 0 bases, with 11 bases between. In nucleotides, the CDR3 is TGTGCCAGCAGTTTAGTCCACGGGGGCTCTGGAAACACCATATATTTT. Amino acids: CASSLVHGGSGNTIYF.

This sequence joins TRBV5-5 and TRBJ2-3, with D unclear. CDR3 length: 12 amino acids. Germline values: CDR1 SGHKS, CDR2 YYEKEE (reference sequence). Trimming shortened V by 0 bases and J by 4 bases, and 3 bases separated the two germline ends. CDR3 region: CASSLDSDTQYF. Here the CDR3 DNA reads TGTGCCAGCAGCTTGGACTCAGATACGCAGTATTTT.

This clone has just a few counts. The rearrangement links TRBV2 to TRBJ1-5; D unresolved. This CDR3 region has 12 residues. The germline gives CDR1 SNHLY, CDR2 FYNNEI. V shed 7 bases and J shed 2 bases, with 6 bases lying between them. CDR3 residues: CASTVGNQPQHF. The CDR3 nucleotides read TGTGCCAGCACCGTTGGCAATCAGCCCCAGCATTTT.

V and J are TRBV19 and TRBJ2-1, with D maybe TRBD2 (5 bases). Trimming removed 4 bases from V and 7 bases from J, with 14 bases in between. The CDR3 consists of 14 residues. Looked up from germline, CDR1 is LNHDA and CDR2 is SQIVND (reference sequence). CDR3 loop: CASSTQEVGNEQFF. The CDR3 DNA reads TGTGCCAGTAGTACCCAGGAGGTTGGGAATGAGCAGTTCTTC. The complete variable domain, with remaining parts taken from reference TRBV19 and TRBJ2-1, reads DGGITQSPKYLFRKEGQNVTLSCEQNLNHDAMYWYRQDPGQGLRLIYYSQIVNDFQKGDIAEGYSVSREKKESFPLTVTSAQKNPTAFYLCASSTQEVGNEQFFGPGTRLTVL.

The rearrangement joins TRBV7-9 to TRBJ1-1, with D unresolved. V lost 0 bases and J 5 bases, leaving 10 bases between the germline ends. Germline loops: CDR1 SEHNR, CDR2 FQNEAQ (reference sequence). The CDR3 extends over 14 amino acids. The CDR3 nucleotides are TGTGCCAGCAGCTTAGCGGCCTTCGATACTGAAGCTTTCTTT. It specifies CASSLAAFDTEAFF.

V is TRBV6-5 and J is TRBJ2-3; D gene uncertain. Germline V gives CDR1 MNHEY, CDR2 SVGAGI. There are 14 residues in the CDR3. Trimming left V 2 bases short and J 1 base short, with 7 bases between. Written as DNA, the CDR3 is TGTGCCAGCAGTTACGACCAGGGCACAGATACGCAGTATTTT. Its protein product is CASSYDQGTDTQYF.

This chain uses TRBV5-4 with TRBJ1-2, with a possible D match to TRBD1 (6 bases). The V gene's germline CDR1 is SGHNT and CDR2 YYREEE (reference sequence). The V end lost 0 bases, the J end lost 1 base, and 7 bases lay between the germline ends. The CDR3 has 14 amino acids. DNA of the CDR3: TGTGCCAGCAGCTTGGGGGGGCTTAACTATGGCTACACCTTC. Its translation: CASSLGGLNYGYTF.

The chain links TRBV6-5 to TRBJ1-1; D may be TRBD1 (6 bases). Trimming took off 7 bases at V and 3 bases at J, with 18 bases between the two ends. This CDR3 contains 15 residues. Germline CDR1 MNHEY, CDR2 SVGAGI. CDR3 protein: CASTATGLGDTEAFF. Written as DNA, the CDR3 is TGTGCCAGCACCGCAACAGGGCTGGGTGACACTGAAGCTTTCTTT.

The gene calls are TRBV5-1 and TRBJ1-1, with TRBD1 matching 8 bases. Germline V gene data show CDR1 as SGHRS and CDR2 as YFSETQ. The CDR3 is made up of 14 amino acids. After removal of 2 bases from V and 1 base from J, the junction contained 1 base not matched to a gene. The CDR3: CASSLQGGNTEAFF. The DNA of the CDR3 is TGCGCCAGCAGCTTACAGGGGGGGAACACTGAAGCTTTCTTT.

The chain employs TRBV10-2 and TRBJ2-1; D not resolved. V was trimmed by 4 bases and J by 0 bases, leaving 13 bases between them. CDR3 size: 16 residues. Germline CDR1 is WSHSY and CDR2 is SAAADI. The CDR3 DNA reads as TGCGCCAGCAGTGGCCCCTCCCTCGGCTCCTACAATGAGCAGTTCTTC. Translating gives CASSGPSLGSYNEQFF.

V and J are TRBV7-2 and TRBJ1-2; 8 bases agree with TRBD1. Germline V CDR1 and CDR2: SGHTA, FQGNSA. The CDR3 runs to 14 residues. The J segment lost 2 bases and the V segment lost 5 bases, leaving 4 bases of the junction unmatched. CDR3 loop: CASSPRTGNYGYTF. The CDR3 coding sequence is TGTGCCAGCAGCCCTCGGACAGGGAACTATGGCTACACCTTC.